Sequencing of this T cell receptor beta chain was carried out in a study of CD8 T cells in ankylosing spondylitis. Overall study findings and caveats: Seemingly distinctive of ankylosing spondylitis blood was a TCR beta motif formed by eight highly homologous variants. Past studies reported some motif variants in reactive arthritis synovial fluid and blood.

A quantitative 5'-RACE method, one with molecular barcodes, was used to make TCR beta libraries. TCRdb reanalysed the 5' RACE reads using MiXCR and keeps one entry per CDR3 protein. The table records hundreds of thousands of distinct CDR3 sequences, around 9.1% of them present only once. Germline V gene sequence: CDR1 KGHSH, CDR2 LQKENI. The CDR3 runs to 17 residues. V was pared by 0 bases and J by 5 bases, with 9 bases of the junction left unmatched. This clonotype was counted many times. Its antigen remains unidentified. The specimen sequenced was blood, either unsorted or a sorted T cell fraction (not recorded which). This chain links TRBV18 with TRBJ2-1; 8 bases are shared with TRBD2. The receptor's source is a male donor with ankylosing spondylitis or in good health (not recorded which). This chain's CDR3 is CASSPPARGGRNNEQFF. CDR3 nucleotides: TGTGCCAGCTCACCACCTGCTAGGGGCGGGAGGAACAATGAGCAGTTCTTC.